The clone carrying this T cell receptor (beta chain) was picked up a small number of times. Its target is unknown. This sample is drawn from a study of tumor-infiltrating lymphocytes in primary liver carcinoma. The template, around 520 ng total RNA, yielded TCR beta cDNA made with a constant-region primer. Three nested multiplex PCR rounds, a slightly modified ARM-PCR, produced the libraries for TCR beta. Researchers ran the first two PCR rounds for roughly 11 cycles each with TRBV1-TRBV30 forward primers and a C-beta reverse primer. TCRdb recomputed calls from the multiplex PCR reads with MiXCR, one row per CDR3 protein. Found here are 150,000 to 200,000 distinct CDR3 sequences, less than 65% of them singletons; the top ten hold roughly 7%. Study conclusions and caveats: CD8+ and CD4+ repertoires went uncompared, the samples being bulk unsorted.

Germline DNA was also extracted, and blood RNA was taken from unsorted whole blood. This CDR3 contains 13 residues. The germline V gene has CDR1 SGHRS and CDR2 YFSETQ. Germline trimming cut 4 bases from V and 4 bases from J; bases unmatched to any gene: 2. This TCR derives from a woman in her sixties with primary liver carcinoma and hepatitis B virus infection. Sequencing was carried out using peripheral blood. This chain joins TRBV5-1 and TRBJ1-5, with 7 bases identical to TRBD1. The CDR3: CASSMTGNQPQHF. The CDR3 region has the DNA TGCGCCAGCAGCATGACAGGGAATCAGCCCCAGCATTTT.